The 24 T cell receptor beta chains in this list originate from one sample, sequenced in a study of blood T cell repertoires in COVID-19 (dated by TCRdb to about 2020). The library was made by the immunoSEQ multiplex PCR assay. What TCRdb holds here is the immuneACCESS table cut down to in-frame rearrangements. Part of the clones is not present; checked against another copy, under half of the missing clones reflect an unresolved V gene, and the others are unexplained. A total of hundreds of thousands of clones appear in this sample, roughly nine tenths of them only once. The ten largest make up 3.1% of the sample. The sequencing sample was made of PBMCs or T cells enriched from blood (not recorded which). The receptors come from a woman aged 45-65 years in a cohort exposed to, infected with or recovered from COVID-19 (not recorded which).

The rearrangement uses TRBV19 and TRBJ1-5, with 7 positions matching TRBD1. This CDR3 has 14 amino acids. The trim removed 7 bases at V and 4 bases at J, leaving 7 bases unmatched. CDR1 LNHDA and CDR2 SQIVND come from the germline V gene (reference sequence). The chain's CDR3 is CASNRQGRNQPQHF. CDR3 bases: TGTGCCAGTAACCGACAGGGTAGGAATCAGCCCCAGCATTTT. The variable domain in full, completed from reference TRBV19 and TRBJ1-5, reads DGGITQSPKYLFRKEGQNVTLSCEQNLNHDAMYWYRQDPGQGLRLIYYSQIVNDFQKGDIAEGYSVSREKKESFPLTVTSAQKNPTAFYLCASNRQGRNQPQHFGDGTRLSIL.

The chain joins TRBV27 to TRBJ2-1; 15 bases agree with TRBD2. This CDR3 is built from 17 residues. Germline V gene lookup returns CDR1 MNHEY and CDR2 SMNVEV (reference sequence). V lost 6 bases and J lost 3; bases outside the gene matches: 6. The CDR3 here is CASSRGTSGGYYNEQFF. The CDR3 bases are TGTGCCAGCAGCCGAGGGACTAGCGGGGGGTACTACAATGAGCAGTTCTTC.

This clone has just a few counts. J is TRBJ1-3 and V is TRBV10-3, with D perhaps TRBD1 (6 bases). The CDR3 totals 15 residues. Germline assignment: CDR1 ENHRY and CDR2 SYGVKD. Trimming pared 6 bases from V and 1 base from J, leaving 13 bases between. CDR3 region: CAISPTGLSGNTIYF. In DNA, the CDR3 is TGTGCCATCAGCCCCACAGGGTTATCTGGAAACACCATATATTTT.

The chain recombines TRBV2 with TRBJ1-5, with a possible D match to TRBD1 (6 bases). Germline V CDR1 and CDR2: SNHLY, FYNNEI. V was cut by 7 bases and J by 4 bases, with 29 bases left in between. The CDR3 totals 19 residues. CDR3 sequence: CASTPSRPGQRLLNQPQHF. The CDR3 DNA sequence: TGTGCCAGCACCCCTTCCCGTCCCGGACAGCGACTCTTAAATCAGCCCCAGCATTTT.

The chain couples TRBV6-2 or TRBV6-3 to TRBJ1-1; possibly TRBD1 for D (5 bases). V was shortened by 0 bases and J by 6 bases, with 8 bases between the two germline ends. Germline CDR1 MNHEY, CDR2 SVGEGT. The CDR3 has 13 residues. The CDR3 nucleotides are TGTGCCAGCAGTTACTCGGGAGGGGCTGAAGCTTTCTTT. The encoded protein is CASSYSGGAEAFF.

The chain uses TRBV6-2 or TRBV6-3 and TRBJ1-1; 8 bases agree with TRBD1. Germline assignment: CDR1 MNHEY and CDR2 SVGEGT. With V trimmed by 6 bases and J by 3 bases, 6 bases remained unmatched. The CDR3 is made up of 14 amino acids. The CDR3 nucleotides are TGTGCCAGCAGCAGGGGGCCGGAGTACACTGAAGCTTTCTTT. It codes for CASSRGPEYTEAFF.

This rearrangement joins TRBV28 to TRBJ1-5; 7 bases fit TRBD1. The CDR3 has 14 amino acids. V lost 2 bases, J lost 9 bases, and 7 bases stayed unmatched. In germline, CDR1 is MDHEN, CDR2 SYDVKM. The CDR3: CASSLPGRGMPQHF. The CDR3 region has the DNA TGTGCCAGCAGTTTACCGGGCAGGGGGATGCCCCAGCATTTT.

The rearrangement joins TRBV7-9 to TRBJ1-1, with D tentatively TRBD1 (6 bases). Looked up from germline, CDR1 is SEHNR and CDR2 is FQNEAQ (reference sequence). Trimming pared 3 bases from V and 1 base from J, leaving 12 bases between. The length of the CDR3 is 15 residues. CDR3 bases: TGTGCCAGCAGCTTTAGGGGGTCCGAGAACACTGAAGCTTTCTTT. Encoded protein: CASSFRGSENTEAFF.

This rearrangement joins TRBV5-1 to TRBJ1-2; 12 bases agree with TRBD1. The germline V gene has CDR1 SGHRS and CDR2 YFSETQ. V was pared by 5 bases and J by 0 bases, with 5 bases of the junction left unmatched. The CDR3 runs to 16 residues. The CDR3 nucleotides are TGCGCCAGCAGTGTTGGGACAGGGGGCTCTAACTATGGCTACACCTTC. Amino acid sequence: CASSVGTGGSNYGYTF. The full variable domain, in which reference TRBV5-1 and TRBJ1-2 provide the parts outside the CDR3, is KAGVTQTPRYLIKTRGQQVTLSCSPISGHRSVSWYQQTPGQGLQFLFEYFSETQRNKGNFPGRFSGRQFSNSRSEMNVSTLELGDSALYLCASSVGTGGSNYGYTFGSGTRLTVV.

The genes are TRBV2 and TRBJ2-2; D possibly corresponds to TRBD1 (5 bases). The length of the CDR3 is 11 residues. Germline loops: CDR1 SNHLY, CDR2 FYNNEI. Trimming pared 8 bases from V and 8 bases from J, leaving 9 bases between. Here the CDR3 DNA reads TGTGCCAGCCAAGGGGCAGGGGAGCTGTTTTTT. Residues: CASQGAGELFF.

The chain carries TRBV6-2 or TRBV6-3 and TRBJ2-2; TRBD2 might be the D (6 bases). The V gene lost 6 bases and the J gene lost 5 bases, with 16 bases spanning the gap. The CDR3 is 15 amino acids. Germline assignment: CDR1 MNHEY and CDR2 SVGEGT. In DNA form, the CDR3 reads TGTGCCAGCAGCCGGGACTCACCGCGTACCGGGGAGCTGTTTTTT. Its protein product is CASSRDSPRTGELFF.

The J gene is TRBJ2-1, the V gene TRBV7-2; TRBD2 matches 9 bases. The CDR3 covers 14 residues. The ends lost 5 bases at V and 9 bases at J; junction bases unmatched: 8. Germline CDR1 is SGHTA and CDR2 is FQGNSA. CDR3 DNA sequence: TGTGCCAGCAGCGTCGGACTAGCGATCCGTGAGCAGTTCTTC. Translation: CASSVGLAIREQFF.

The chain links TRBV2 to TRBJ1-1; unclear D gene. The V and J ends lost 0 bases and 5 bases respectively, with 10 bases between them. The V gene's germline CDR1 is SNHLY and CDR2 FYNNEI. The CDR3 totals 14 residues. CDR3 region: CASSEARVLTEAFF. The CDR3 DNA reads TGTGCCAGCAGTGAAGCGCGAGTTTTGACTGAAGCTTTCTTT.

CDR3 nucleotide sequence: TGCGCCAGCAGCCAAGACCTAATTGCCGCAGGGGGCTATGGCTACACCTTC. This codes for CASSQDLIAAGGYGYTF. V is TRBV4-3 and J is TRBJ1-2; 7 bases are shared with TRBD1. Losses at the gene ends were 0 bases for V and 4 bases for J; bases not matched to a gene: 11. The length of the CDR3 is 17 residues. CDR1 is LGHNA, CDR2 YSLEER, per germline.

The genes are TRBV7-8 and TRBJ1-1; tentatively, D is TRBD1 (5 bases). This CDR3 is 15 amino acids long. Per the germline V gene, CDR1 is SGHVS and CDR2 is FQNEAQ. V shed 5 bases and J shed 7 bases, with 20 bases lying between them. DNA of the CDR3: TGTGCCAGCAGCACTGGTGGCCTGATAGGGGTTGAAGCTTTCTTT. This codes for CASSTGGLIGVEAFF.

V gene TRBV2 combines with J gene TRBJ2-5; possible D gene TRBD2, 6 bases. This CDR3 region has 14 residues. Germline CDR1 SNHLY, CDR2 FYNNEI. V was pared by 4 bases and J by 5 bases, with 14 bases between. CDR3 DNA sequence: TGTGCCAGCAGTGTAACTCGGGGGTTCGAGACCCAGTACTTC. Translation: CASSVTRGFETQYF. Full variable domain (outside the CDR3, taken from reference TRBV2 and TRBJ2-5): EPEVTQTPSHQVTQMGQEVILRCVPISNHLYFYWYRQILGQKVEFLVSFYNNEISEKSEIFDDQFSVERPDGSNFTLKIRSTKLEDSAMYFCASSVTRGFETQYFGPGTRLLVL.

The rearrangement links TRBV10-1 to TRBJ2-5; 9 bases match TRBD1. Looked up from germline, CDR1 is WNHNN and CDR2 is SYGVQD (reference sequence). The CDR3 has 15 residues. After removal of 5 bases from V and 1 base from J, the junction contained 5 bases not matched to a gene. CDR3 nucleotides: TGCGCCAGCAGTTCAACGACAGGGGGCCAAGAGACCCAGTACTTC. Protein sequence: CASSSTTGGQETQYF.

The CDR3 is CASSQTGTAKLNYGYTF. In DNA, the CDR3 is TGTGCCAGCAGCCAAACAGGGACAGCCAAGCTTAACTATGGCTACACCTTC. The V call is TRBV4-2, the J call TRBJ1-2, with 7 bases matching TRBD1. The CDR3 is 17 residues long. With V trimmed by 2 bases and J by 1 base, 10 bases remained unmatched. CDR1 and CDR2 from the germline V gene are LGHNA and YNFKEQ.

The gene calls are TRBV2 and TRBJ2-3, with a tentative D call TRBD1 (6 bases). The V and J ends lost 6 bases and 3 bases respectively, with 13 bases between them. CDR3 size: 14 residues. Germline CDR1 and CDR2: SNHLY and FYNNEI. The CDR3 DNA is TGTGCCAGCAGCCTGGGGGCACGAACAGATACGCAGTATTTT. It is translated as CASSLGARTDTQYF.

The V and J genes are TRBV4-3 and TRBJ1-4; D might be TRBD1 (5 bases). The germline CDR1 and CDR2 sequences are LGHNA and YSLEER. The CDR3 runs to 16 residues. V lost 1 base, J lost 5 bases, and 14 bases lay in between. The CDR3 nucleotides are TGCGCCAGCAGCCAAGTTTTAGCACAGGAAAATGAAAAACTGTTTTTT. Translation gives CASSQVLAQENEKLFF.

The rearrangement links TRBV9 to TRBJ1-1; TRBD1 matches 7 bases. The CDR3 loop spans 12 amino acids. After removal of 7 bases from V and 4 bases from J, the junction contained 4 bases not matched to a gene. Germline CDR1 reads SGDLS; CDR2 reads YYNGEE. Here the CDR3 DNA reads TGTGCCAGCGAGGGGGCTGGCACTGAAGCTTTCTTT. Residues: CASEGAGTEAFF.

The chain employs TRBV5-4 and TRBJ1-2; 7 positions agree with TRBD1. J was trimmed by 8 bases and V by 4 bases; bases with no gene match: 11. Germline values: CDR1 SGHNT, CDR2 YYREEE (reference sequence). The CDR3 spans 14 residues. CDR3 nucleotide sequence: TGTGCCAGCAGCATCGACAGGGCCGGCAGCGGCTACACCTTC. Its translation: CASSIDRAGSGYTF.

The J gene is TRBJ1-3, the V gene TRBV4-3; 9 bases align to TRBD1. J lost 6 bases, V lost 0 bases, and 3 bases had no gene match. The germline V gene encodes CDR1 LGHNA and CDR2 YSLEER. The CDR3 has 15 residues. CDR3 loop: CASSQDLQGANTIYF. DNA of the CDR3: TGCGCCAGCAGCCAAGATCTACAGGGGGCAAACACCATATATTTT.

This clone turned up a few times. The chain employs TRBV7-3 and TRBJ2-2; 8 nucleotides align to TRBD2. The CDR3 extends over 15 amino acids. Germline lookup yields CDR1 SGHTA and CDR2 FQGTGA. Losses at the gene ends were 5 bases for V and 4 bases for J; bases not matched to a gene: 6. In nucleotides, the CDR3 is TGTGCCAGCAGCCGGACTAGCCAGGGCACCGGGGAGCTGTTTTTT. Its translation is CASSRTSQGTGELFF.